This T cell receptor beta chain was obtained from a study of T cell responses to AZD1222 COVID-19 vaccine. The germline V and J ends were trimmed by 1 base and 0 bases, with 9 bases remaining between them. Germline assignment: CDR1 SGHNT and CDR2 YYREEE (reference sequence). The CDR3 length is 15 residues. Comment on this clone: The antigen is unknown.

Using immunoSEQ multiplex PCR, the repertoire was profiled, and TCRdb retains in-frame clones only, with some absent. The sample carries 200,000 or so clones, under 95% recorded once. Study conclusions and caveats: Regions left unmutated in variants are reportedly the target of nearly half of spike-specific TCRs. When two AZD1222 doses had been given, Spike-specific TCR breadth and depth rose. In a largely white British group with more females than males, clonal diversity was possibly underestimated. There were repertoire samples only from the period after the peak T cell response.

This sample comprised peripheral blood, obtained on day 0 of MenACWY control vaccination. The source of this sequence is an adult in good health. The rearrangement links TRBV5-4 to TRBJ2-3; unclear D gene. In nucleotides, the CDR3 is TGTGCCAGCAGCTTGAAAGTCGCTAGCACAGATACGCAGTATTTT. Its protein product is CASSLKVASTDTQYF.